The 15 T cell receptor beta chains in this list originate from one sample, sequenced in a study of cytotoxic CD8 clonotypes in ibrutinib-treated CLL. The assay was immunoSEQ multiplex PCR, and TCRdb's table has in-frame clones only and misses some. The repertoire consists of nearly 50,000 clones, with roughly 63% occurring once and the leading ten covering around a quarter. This sample comprised PBMCs, obtained after 24 months of ibrutinib treatment. The origin of the receptors is a human donor with chronic lymphocytic leukemia.

CDR3 sequence: CASRTGSSYNSPLHF. CDR3 nucleotide sequence: TGTGCCAGCCGGACAGGGAGCTCCTATAATTCACCCCTCCACTTT. This rearrangement joins TRBV28 to TRBJ1-6, with TRBD1 matching over 8 bases. V was pared by 8 bases and J by 0 bases, with 3 bases of the junction left unmatched. The germline gives CDR1 MDHEN, CDR2 SYDVKM. This CDR3 region has 15 residues. The full variable domain, with the rest looked up from reference TRBV28 and TRBJ1-6, is DVKVTQSSRYLVKRTGEKVFLECVQDMDHENMFWYRQDPGLGLRLIYFSYDVKMKEKGDIPEGYSVSREKKERFSLILESASTNQTSMYLCASRTGSSYNSPLHFGNGTRLTVT.

This clone was detected a few times. The chain carries TRBV2 and TRBJ1-1; no reliable D call. V lost 2 bases to trimming and J lost 4 bases, with 5 bases between them. The CDR3 totals 12 residues. The germline CDR1 and CDR2 sequences are SNHLY and FYNNEI. CDR3 bases: TGTGCCAGCAGTGAACGAGTCACTGAAGCTTTCTTT. It codes for CASSERVTEAFF.

The chain carries TRBV7-6 and TRBJ1-1; D might be TRBD1 (6 bases). Per germline, CDR1 SGHVS and CDR2 FNYEAQ. V lost 0 bases to trimming and J lost 4 bases, with 9 bases between them. CDR3 length: 14 amino acids. CDR3 nucleotide sequence: TGTGCCAGCAGCTTAGCTGCAGGGGCCACTGAAGCTTTCTTT. This encodes CASSLAAGATEAFF.

The chain employs TRBV15 and TRBJ2-1; D may be TRBD2 (5 bases). The germline V gene encodes CDR1 LNHNV and CDR2 YYDKDF (reference sequence). The CDR3 length is 15 residues. Trimming cost V 0 bases and J 3 bases, with 9 bases left between them. CDR3 residues: CATSREGSGYNEQFF. The CDR3 DNA sequence: TGTGCCACCAGCAGAGAGGGCAGCGGCTACAATGAGCAGTTCTTC.

V is TRBV5-3 and J is TRBJ1-2; a weak D match, TRBD1 (5 bases). TRBV5-3 is labeled an ORF, and its function is uncertain. Trimming took off 4 bases at V and 7 bases at J, with 17 bases between the two ends. The CDR3 runs to 14 residues. The CDR3 here is CARSPPGRRGGYTF. The CDR3 DNA sequence: TGTGCCAGAAGCCCACCGGGGCGGAGGGGTGGCTACACCTTC.

This clone was detected only once. The genes are TRBV19 and TRBJ1-4; D is uncertain. Per the germline V gene, CDR1 is LNHDA and CDR2 is SQIVND (reference sequence). The CDR3 contains 15 residues. Trimming removed 4 bases from V and 4 bases from J, with 13 bases in between. In nucleotides, the CDR3 is TGTGCCAGTAGTAACCGGGTAGGGATTAATGAAAAACTGTTTTTT. It yields the protein CASSNRVGINEKLFF.

This clone appeared a single time. J is TRBJ2-5 and V is TRBV7-7, with 8 bases that match TRBD1. The CDR3 is 15 amino acids. The germline V gene encodes CDR1 SSHAT and CDR2 FNYEAQ (reference sequence). V was pared by 3 bases and J by 5 bases, with 8 bases of the junction left unmatched. The CDR3 protein is CASSFGDRNEETQYF. Written as DNA, the CDR3 is TGTGCCAGCAGCTTTGGGGACAGGAACGAGGAGACCCAGTACTTC.

V and J are TRBV7-8 and TRBJ1-6, with D possibly matching TRBD1 (6 bases). This CDR3 spans 14 amino acids. With 1 base removed from V and 9 bases from J, the gap between germline ends came to 10 bases. The germline CDR1 and CDR2 sequences are SGHVS and FQNEAQ. CDR3 residues: CASSLEKGVSPLHF. The CDR3, as DNA: TGTGCCAGCAGCTTAGAGAAGGGGGTTTCACCCCTCCACTTT.

J is TRBJ2-7 and V is TRBV7-8, with TRBD1 matching 9 bases. Germline V CDR1 and CDR2: SGHVS, FQNEAQ. The CDR3 length is 15 residues. Trimming took 1 base from V and 4 from J; bases not matched to a gene: 5. In DNA, the CDR3 is TGTGCCAGCAGCTTAGGGATGACAGGGGGTTACGAGCAGTACTTC. Its translation is CASSLGMTGGYEQYF.

The chain's CDR3 is CASSPVGGGQETQYF. The CDR3 coding sequence is TGTGCCAGCAGCCCGGTGGGGGGCGGCCAAGAGACCCAGTACTTC. The rearrangement joins TRBV5-6 to TRBJ2-5; perhaps D is TRBD1 or TRBD2 (6 bases each). The CDR3 is made up of 15 amino acids. V was cut by 4 bases and J by 1 base, with 14 bases left in between. Germline values: CDR1 SGHDT, CDR2 YYEEEE.

The V and J genes are TRBV28 and TRBJ1-1; D remains ambiguous. The germline gives CDR1 MDHEN, CDR2 SYDVKM. The V gene lost 2 bases and the J gene lost 3 bases, with 10 bases spanning the gap. This CDR3 region has 14 residues. CDR3 loop: CASSLPGQYTEAFF. CDR3 DNA sequence: TGTGCCAGCAGTTTACCGGGCCAGTACACTGAAGCTTTCTTT.

J is TRBJ1-1 and V is TRBV10-3; TRBD1 matches 7 bases. V shed 0 bases and J 6 bases; nucleotides not matched to a gene: 1. There are 13 residues in the CDR3. Per germline, CDR1 ENHRY and CDR2 SYGVKD. CDR3 in DNA: TGTGCCATCAGTGAGTCAGGGGGCCCTGAAGCTTTCTTT. This sequence encodes CAISESGGPEAFF.

V and J are TRBV29-1 and TRBJ1-3; D is unresolved. V was trimmed by 7 bases and J by 2 bases, leaving 12 bases between them. The germline V gene has CDR1 SQVTM and CDR2 ANQGSEA. The CDR3 contains 13 residues. The CDR3 spells CSADDGAGNTIYF. The CDR3 coding sequence is TGCAGCGCCGATGATGGGGCTGGAAACACCATATATTTT.

The V call is TRBV19, the J call TRBJ2-1, with D possibly matching TRBD1 (5 bases). V was pared by 5 bases and J by 10 bases, with 15 bases between. From germline, CDR1 is LNHDA and CDR2 SQIVND (reference sequence). This CDR3 is built from 13 residues. Here the CDR3 reads CASSFAVAGEQFF. The CDR3 nucleotides read TGTGCCAGTAGTTTCGCCGTGGCAGGGGAGCAGTTCTTC.

This clone was counted a few times. V gene TRBV5-5 combines with J gene TRBJ2-3; D is uncertain. Trimming left V 1 base short and J 2 bases short, with 2 bases between. Germline values: CDR1 SGHKS, CDR2 YYEKEE (reference sequence). The CDR3 length is 12 residues. The DNA of the CDR3 is TGTGCCAGCAGCTTGTCCACAGATACGCAGTATTTT. It encodes CASSLSTDTQYF.